This is a list of T cell receptor beta chains from one sample in a study of breast tumors, draining lymph nodes, adjacent tissues. A single record per CDR3 protein comes from TCRdb applying MiXCR to the multiplex PCR reads. The sample consists of about 15,000 distinct CDR3 sequences, 52% of them appearing once. Sample: tumor-adjacent breast tissue. The receptors stem from a female donor with breast cancer. Some clones in this sample may be carry-over from other donors' samples. The CDR3 runs from the conserved cysteine through the conserved F or W. The order of the fields is CDR3 protein, CDR3 DNA, J gene, D gene, clone size, V gene. The D gene is left open where the match is weak. Rows give clone size only sometimes, using once, few, many, or a class for an expanded clone.

CDR3 protein: CCSSQPLAGAVEQYF
CDR3 DNA: TGTTGCAGCAGTCAGCCGCTAGCGGGAGCCGTGGAGCAGTACTTC
J gene: TRBJ2-7
D gene: TRBD2
clone size: many
V gene: TRBV6-2/TRBV6-3

CDR3 protein: CATSSLGLGTDTQYF
CDR3 DNA: TGTGCCACCAGCAGCCTGGGACTAGGCACAGATACGCAGTATTTT
J gene: TRBJ2-3
D gene: TRBD2
clone size: NA
V gene: TRBV15

CDR3 protein: CASSLEYYPTEADEQFF
CDR3 DNA: TGTGCCAGCAGCTTAGAATACTACCCTACCGAGGCGGATGAGCAGTTCTTC
J gene: TRBJ2-1
D gene: NA
clone size: many
V gene: TRBV7-2

CDR3 protein: CASMLSLNRPQHF
CDR3 DNA: TGTGCCAGCATGTTATCTCTGAACAGGCCCCAGCATTTT
J gene: TRBJ1-5
D gene: NA
clone size: NA
V gene: TRBV12-3/TRBV12-4

CDR3 protein: CSVVAGPAYNEQFF
CDR3 DNA: TGCAGCGTTGTTGCGGGACCCGCCTACAATGAGCAGTTCTTC
J gene: TRBJ2-1
D gene: NA
clone size: NA
V gene: TRBV29-1

CDR3 protein: CASSHAGTSGIEQFF
CDR3 DNA: TGTGCCAGCAGCCACGCCGGGACTAGCGGGATTGAGCAGTTCTTC
J gene: TRBJ2-1
D gene: TRBD2
clone size: NA
V gene: TRBV7-9

CDR3 protein: CASSQTRSNTEASF
CDR3 DNA: TGTGCCAGCAGCCAAACGAGGTCTAACACTGAAGCTTCCTTT
J gene: TRBJ1-1
D gene: NA
clone size: NA
V gene: TRBV14

CDR3 protein: CASSDRSLNTIYF
CDR3 DNA: TGTGCCAGCAGTGATAGGAGTTTGAACACCATATATTTT
J gene: TRBJ1-3
D gene: NA
clone size: medium-sized
V gene: TRBV2

CDR3 protein: CSVGESGLGYTF
CDR3 DNA: TGCAGCGTCGGTGAGTCCGGGCTTGGCTACACCTTC
J gene: TRBJ1-2
D gene: NA
clone size: NA
V gene: TRBV29-1

CDR3 protein: CSAAPREFGPEAFF
CDR3 DNA: TGCAGTGCGGCCCCACGGGAATTTGGGCCTGAAGCTTTCTTT
J gene: TRBJ1-1
D gene: NA
clone size: NA
V gene: TRBV20-1

CDR3 protein: CASSQQNLAGELFF
CDR3 DNA: TGTGCCAGCAGCCAACAGAATTTAGCCGGGGAGCTGTTTTTT
J gene: TRBJ2-2
D gene: NA
clone size: many
V gene: TRBV14

CDR3 protein: CASSYSDRPYGYTF
CDR3 DNA: TGTGCCAGCAGTTATTCCGACAGGCCCTATGGCTACACCTTC
J gene: TRBJ1-2
D gene: NA
clone size: medium-sized
V gene: TRBV6-2/TRBV6-3

CDR3 protein: CASSQGVRTGRREKLFF
CDR3 DNA: TGTGCCAGCAGCCAAGGAGTTCGGACAGGGCGGCGAGAAAAACTGTTTTTT
J gene: TRBJ1-4
D gene: TRBD1
clone size: NA
V gene: TRBV14

CDR3 protein: CAAGVPRPGQETQYF
CDR3 DNA: TGTGCCGCGGGGGTACCTCGTCCCGGACAAGAGACCCAGTACTTC
J gene: TRBJ2-5
D gene: TRBD2
clone size: many
V gene: TRBV27

CDR3 protein: CASSSNLGHQTDTQYF
CDR3 DNA: TGTGCCAGCAGCTCCAACCTGGGGCACCAGACAGATACGCAGTATTTT
J gene: TRBJ2-3
D gene: NA
clone size: NA
V gene: TRBV7-2

CDR3 protein: CATSEAGSYNEQFF
CDR3 DNA: TGTGCCACCAGTGAGGCAGGTAGCTACAATGAGCAGTTCTTC
J gene: TRBJ2-1
D gene: NA
clone size: NA
V gene: TRBV24-1

CDR3 protein: CAWSAGFSSSYNSPLHF
CDR3 DNA: TGTGCCTGGAGCGCGGGTTTTAGCAGCTCCTATAATTCACCCCTCCACTTT
J gene: TRBJ1-6
D gene: NA
clone size: many
V gene: TRBV30

CDR3 protein: CASSPTGDTQYF
CDR3 DNA: TGTGCCAGCAGCCCAACCGGAGATACGCAGTATTTT
J gene: TRBJ2-3
D gene: NA
clone size: many
V gene: TRBV27

CDR3 protein: CSVRDNRVNYGYTF
CDR3 DNA: TGCAGCGTTCGGGACAATCGAGTCAACTATGGCTACACCTTC
J gene: TRBJ1-2
D gene: NA
clone size: medium-sized
V gene: TRBV29-1

CDR3 protein: CASSRGRSYEQYF
CDR3 DNA: TGTGCCAGCAGCCGGGGGAGGTCCTACGAGCAGTACTTC
J gene: TRBJ2-7
D gene: NA
clone size: many
V gene: TRBV6-5

CDR3 protein: CSVDSGTADEKLFF
CDR3 DNA: TGCAGCGTTGATTCCGGGACTGCGGATGAAAAACTGTTTTTT
J gene: TRBJ1-4
D gene: NA
clone size: NA
V gene: TRBV29-1

CDR3 protein: CSASRGQGGETQYF
CDR3 DNA: TGCAGTGCTAGTCGGGGACAGGGCGGAGAGACCCAGTACTTC
J gene: TRBJ2-5
D gene: TRBD1
clone size: NA
V gene: TRBV20-1

CDR3 protein: CASSLDGGSYYEQYF
CDR3 DNA: TGTGCCAGCAGCTTGGACGGGGGCTCCTACTACGAGCAGTACTTC
J gene: TRBJ2-7
D gene: NA
clone size: many
V gene: TRBV5-5

CDR3 protein: CASSMTYSNQPQHF
CDR3 DNA: TGTGCCAGTAGTATGACTTATAGCAATCAGCCCCAGCATTTT
J gene: TRBJ1-5
D gene: NA
clone size: NA
V gene: TRBV19

CDR3 protein: CASRVGTGRRETQYF
CDR3 DNA: TGTGCCAGTAGGGTTGGGACAGGGAGACGTGAGACCCAGTACTTC
J gene: TRBJ2-5
D gene: TRBD1
clone size: NA
V gene: TRBV19

CDR3 protein: CASGPHGGGELFF
CDR3 DNA: TGTGCTAGTGGTCCGCACGGAGGTGGGGAGCTGTTTTTT
J gene: TRBJ2-2
D gene: NA
clone size: many
V gene: TRBV12-5

CDR3 protein: CASSFLEDEQFF
CDR3 DNA: TGTGCCAGCAGCTTTCTAGAGGATGAGCAGTTCTTC
J gene: TRBJ2-1
D gene: NA
clone size: medium-sized
V gene: TRBV5-8

CDR3 protein: CAISDLTSNYGYTF
CDR3 DNA: TGTGCCATCAGTGACCTGACGTCTAACTATGGCTACACCTTC
J gene: TRBJ1-2
D gene: NA
clone size: medium-sized
V gene: TRBV10-3

CDR3 protein: CASSINTIYF
CDR3 DNA: TGTGCCAGCAGCATAAACACCATATATTTT
J gene: TRBJ1-3
D gene: NA
clone size: NA
V gene: TRBV7-2

CDR3 protein: CASSLDRLAGVGYEQYF
CDR3 DNA: TGTGCCAGCAGCTTAGATCGGCTAGCGGGAGTGGGCTACGAGCAGTACTTC
J gene: TRBJ2-7
D gene: TRBD2
clone size: NA
V gene: TRBV11-2

CDR3 protein: CASSEVAGTSGGNNEQFF
CDR3 DNA: TGCGCCAGCAGTGAGGTAGCGGGGACTAGCGGGGGTAACAATGAGCAGTTCTTC
J gene: TRBJ2-1
D gene: TRBD2
clone size: NA
V gene: TRBV10-2

CDR3 protein: CASSGTSGVPSSYNEQFF
CDR3 DNA: TGTGCCAGCAGCGGGACTAGCGGGGTACCGAGCTCCTACAATGAGCAGTTCTTC
J gene: TRBJ2-1
D gene: TRBD2
clone size: NA
V gene: TRBV7-9

CDR3 protein: CASSPTTSGTGEQYF
CDR3 DNA: TGCGCCAGCAGCCCGACGACTAGCGGAACTGGCGAGCAGTACTTC
J gene: TRBJ2-7
D gene: TRBD2
clone size: NA
V gene: TRBV5-1

CDR3 protein: CASSLDAAGGTDTQYF
CDR3 DNA: TGCGCCAGCAGCTTGGATGCAGCGGGAGGGACAGATACGCAGTATTTT
J gene: TRBJ2-3
D gene: TRBD2
clone size: few
V gene: TRBV5-1

CDR3 protein: CAWMKGTTNYGYTF
CDR3 DNA: TGTGCCTGGATGAAGGGGACCACAAACTATGGCTACACCTTC
J gene: TRBJ1-2
D gene: NA
clone size: many
V gene: TRBV30

CDR3 protein: CSAYRGPTANNEKLFF
CDR3 DNA: TGCAGCGCCTACAGGGGACCCACCGCAAATAATGAAAAACTTTTTTTT
J gene: TRBJ1-4
D gene: TRBD1
clone size: NA
V gene: TRBV29-1

CDR3 protein: CASRLAGTHEQYF
CDR3 DNA: TGTGCCAGTAGATTAGCGGGTACCCACGAGCAGTACTTC
J gene: TRBJ2-7
D gene: TRBD2
clone size: many
V gene: TRBV19

CDR3 protein: CSVELWGSEQFF
CDR3 DNA: TGCAGCGTTGAGTTATGGGGGAGTGAGCAGTTCTTC
J gene: TRBJ2-1
D gene: NA
clone size: NA
V gene: TRBV29-1

CDR3 protein: CASSLRDRGYNEQFF
CDR3 DNA: TGTGCCAGCAGCTTGAGGGACAGGGGTTACAATGAGCAGTTCTTC
J gene: TRBJ2-1
D gene: TRBD1
clone size: NA
V gene: TRBV5-6

CDR3 protein: CAISGGYDGYTF
CDR3 DNA: TGTGCCATCAGTGGGGGGTACGATGGCTACACCTTC
J gene: TRBJ1-2
D gene: NA
clone size: NA
V gene: TRBV10-3